The rows below give T cell receptor beta chains drawn from one sample of a study of blood T cell repertoires in COVID-19. The data were produced by immunoSEQ multiplex PCR, yet TCRdb's version contains in-frame clones alone and is incomplete. The table has 350,000 to 400,000 clones, more than 75% seen once. The sample comprised PBMCs or T cells enriched from blood (not recorded which). The receptors were sampled from a woman younger than 45 with acute COVID-19. CDR3s include the opening cysteine and the closing phenylalanine or tryptophan. The order of the fields is clone size, V gene, J gene, D gene, CDR3 DNA, CDR3 protein. A D gene is named only where the DNA matches it firmly. A row's size may be missing; if present it is once, few, many or a size class.

NA,TRBV5-4,TRBJ2-1,TRBD2,TGTGCCAGCAGCTTTCGCGGGGGGGCCGGCAATGAGCAGTTCTTC,CASSFRGGAGNEQFF
once,TRBV20-1,TRBJ2-7,NA,TGCAGTGCCAGACTAGTTCGCGAGCAGTACTTC,CSARLVREQYF
NA,TRBV5-1,TRBJ2-2,NA,TGCGCCAGCAGCTTGGTACCCGGCAGGGGGGTTACCGGGGAGCTGTTTTTT,CASSLVPGRGVTGELFF
NA,TRBV29-1,TRBJ1-3,NA,TGCAGCGTTGTTGGAGGGGCAACGGGAAACACCATATATTTT,CSVVGGATGNTIYF
NA,TRBV5-1,TRBJ2-7,TRBD1,TGCGCCAGCAGCTTGGCCGTGGGACAGGGCAGGTTCGAGCAGTACTTC,CASSLAVGQGRFEQYF
once,TRBV7-2,TRBJ1-6,NA,TGTGCCAGCAGCTTGGACAGCCTATATTCACCCCTCCACTTT,CASSLDSLYSPLHF
NA,TRBV7-3,TRBJ2-2,NA,TGTGCCAGCAGCCCGCGGTTTGGCAGCACCGGGGAGCTGTTTTTT,CASSPRFGSTGELFF
NA,TRBV10-2,TRBJ2-7,TRBD1,TGCGCCAGCATGCTGGAGATTCCGGGACAGGGTTACGAGCAGTACTTC,CASMLEIPGQGYEQYF
once,TRBV6-5,TRBJ1-2,TRBD1,TGTGCCAGCAGTAGAGACAGGGAGATAGCTGGCTACACCTTC,CASSRDREIAGYTF
NA,TRBV5-5,TRBJ2-7,NA,TGTGCCAGCAGCTTTCAAACAGGCTTCATGAGCACCTACGAGCAGTACTTC,CASSFQTGFMSTYEQYF
NA,TRBV19,TRBJ1-5,NA,TGTGCCAGTAGTACCCCGGGCAGAGGGAATCAGCCCCAGCATTTT,CASSTPGRGNQPQHF
few,TRBV5-5,TRBJ1-2,TRBD1,TGTGCCAGCAGCTTGGGGACAGGGTTAGGTGGCTACACCTTC,CASSLGTGLGGYTF
few,TRBV25-1,TRBJ2-3,NA,TGTGCCAGCAGTTTAGTATTCGGTACGCAGTATTTT,CASSLVFGTQYF
once,TRBV7-8,TRBJ1-5,TRBD1,TGTGCCAGCAGCCCTTCCCCGACAGGGGGCGATCAGCCCCAGCATTTT,CASSPSPTGGDQPQHF
NA,TRBV7-9,TRBJ1-2,NA,TGTGCCAGCAGCTTAGCACAATTCTATGGCTACACCTTC,CASSLAQFYGYTF
NA,TRBV14,TRBJ1-2,TRBD1,TGTGCCAGCAGCCAAGATCGGGGACAGACAGCTAACTATGGCTACACCTTC,CASSQDRGQTANYGYTF
NA,TRBV5-4,TRBJ2-1,NA,TGTGCCAGCAGGCAGAACAATGAGCAGTTCTTC,CASRQNNEQFF
NA,TRBV10-2,TRBJ1-3,NA,TGCGCCAGCAGTGTCTACAGGGAATCTGGAAACACCATATATTTT,CASSVYRESGNTIYF